This is a list of T cell receptor beta chains from one sample in a study of shared clonotypes between healthy human individuals. Clones were sequenced by immunoSEQ multiplex PCR, and TCRdb holds only the in-frame ones, with some missing. Here the sample spans 400,000 to 600,000 clones, around 79% being singletons. The sample consisted of PBMCs. The receptors originated from a woman in her thirties or forties in good health. Some clones in this sample may be carry-over from other donors' samples. Both conserved end residues are part of each CDR3. The D gene is left open where the match is weak. Size is stated for part of the rows, as once, few or many counts, or as a class when the clone is expanded.

size,J,D,V,CDR3,DNA
.,TRBJ1-2,TRBD1,TRBV4-3,CASSQDLGDRRYGYTF,TGCGCCAGCAGCCAAGATTTGGGGGACAGGCGCTATGGCTACACCTTC
.,TRBJ1-6,TRBD1,TRBV7-9,CASSSTTLGDRGNSPLHF,TGTGCCAGCAGCTCTACAACCCTGGGGGACAGGGGGAATTCACCCCTCCACTTT
.,TRBJ1-1,.,TRBV4-3,CASSQDRAGGDTEAFF,TGCGCCAGCAGCCAAGATCGGGCAGGAGGGGACACTGAAGCTTTCTTT
.,TRBJ2-7,.,TRBV7-8,CASSPRGTASGQYF,TGTGCCAGCAGCCCGCGGGGGACAGCCTCCGGGCAGTACTTC
.,TRBJ2-3,.,TRBV6-1,CASSQPAGSTDTQYF,TGTGCCAGCAGCCAGCCCGCGGGGAGCACAGATACGCAGTATTTT
.,TRBJ1-1,.,TRBV7-2,CASGAFDTEAFF,TGTGCCAGCGGTGCCTTTGACACTGAAGCTTTCTTT
.,TRBJ1-1,.,TRBV30,CAWSVRGAGNTEAFF,TGTGCCTGGAGTGTACGTGGGGCCGGGAACACTGAAGCTTTCTTT
.,TRBJ2-2,.,TRBV19,CASSIYTGLGVSGELFF,TGTGCCAGTAGTATATATACAGGTCTTGGAGTCTCCGGGGAGCTGTTTTTT
.,TRBJ2-3,.,TRBV29-1,CSVAGLSSTDTQYF,TGCAGCGTTGCGGGCCTCTCTAGCACAGATACGCAGTATTTT
few,TRBJ2-5,TRBD1,TRBV11-2,CASSYSGTGGIGETQYF,TGTGCCAGCAGCTATAGCGGGACAGGGGGCATCGGAGAGACCCAGTACTTC
.,TRBJ1-2,.,TRBV5-1,CASSLGQGNYGYTF,TGCGCCAGCAGCTTGGGTCAGGGCAACTATGGCTACACCTTC
.,TRBJ1-4,TRBD1,TRBV7-2,CASSPGTGSEKLFF,TGTGCCAGCAGCCCCGGGACAGGGAGCGAAAAACTGTTTTTT
.,TRBJ2-2,.,TRBV27,CASSLWSGDWGGELFF,TGTGCCAGCAGTTTATGGTCGGGAGATTGGGGCGGGGAGCTGTTTTTT
.,TRBJ2-1,TRBD2,TRBV9,CASAKGLARHEQFF,TGTGCCAGCGCGAAGGGACTAGCTAGGCATGAGCAGTTCTTC
.,TRBJ2-1,TRBD2,TRBV4-1,CASSQVAEREVSDEQFF,TGCGCCAGCAGCCAAGTCGCCGAGCGGGAGGTTTCCGATGAGCAGTTCTTC
.,TRBJ1-1,.,TRBV19,CASSIRTTGNTEAFF,TGTGCCAGTAGTATTAGAACAACAGGGAACACTGAAGCTTTCTTT
.,TRBJ2-1,.,TRBV5-5,CASSGGGLARYNEQFF,TGTGCCAGCAGCGGCGGGGGCCTAGCGAGGTACAATGAGCAGTTCTTC
.,TRBJ1-1,TRBD1,TRBV10-3,CAISPQGAEAFF,TGTGCCATCAGCCCCCAGGGGGCTGAAGCTTTCTTT
.,TRBJ1-4,.,TRBV5-4,CASSLEQGGEKLFF,TGTGCCAGCAGCTTGGAACAGGGTGGTGAAAAACTGTTTTTT
.,TRBJ2-7,.,TRBV11-2,CASSSMGRDPKTEQYF,TGTGCCAGCAGCTCCATGGGCCGGGACCCCAAAACCGAGCAGTACTTC
.,TRBJ1-5,.,TRBV27,CASSLNRRGSNQPQHF,TGTGCCAGCAGTTTAAACAGGAGAGGTAGCAATCAGCCCCAGCATTTT
.,TRBJ2-5,TRBD1,TRBV4-2,CASSQVRDRGRGETQYF,TGTGCCAGCAGCCAAGTTAGGGACAGGGGAAGAGGAGAGACCCAGTACTTC
.,TRBJ1-1,.,TRBV9,CASSVDPGSNTEAFF,TGTGCCAGCAGCGTAGATCCGGGATCGAACACTGAAGCTTTCTTT
.,TRBJ2-7,.,TRBV6-1,CASSDLAFSYEQYF,TGTGCCAGCAGTGACCTAGCGTTCTCCTACGAGCAGTACTTC
.,TRBJ2-3,.,TRBV7-8,CASSLTWVSDTQYF,TGTGCCAGCAGCTTAACATGGGTCTCAGATACGCAGTATTTT
.,TRBJ2-3,.,TRBV2,CASRGTWWGTDTQYF,TGTGCCAGCAGGGGGACTTGGTGGGGCACAGATACGCAGTATTTT
.,TRBJ1-1,.,TRBV9,CASSFDMMNTEAFF,TGTGCCAGCAGCTTCGACATGATGAACACTGAAGCTTTCTTT
.,TRBJ2-1,TRBD1,TRBV19,CATRLRTGDFNEQFF,TGTGCCACCCGACTGAGGACAGGGGATTTCAATGAGCAGTTCTTC
once,TRBJ2-3,TRBD2,TRBV27,CASSFAGEGGDTQYF,TGTGCCAGCAGTTTTGCGGGAGAGGGTGGAGATACGCAGTATTTT
.,TRBJ2-3,.,TRBV5-1,CASSLALGDTQYF,TGCGCCAGCAGCTTGGCCTTGGGGGATACGCAGTATTTT
.,TRBJ2-1,TRBD2,TRBV7-6,CASSSGGLAGVNEQFF,TGTGCCAGCAGCTCGGGCGGGCTAGCGGGAGTCAATGAGCAGTTCTTC
.,TRBJ1-1,TRBD1,TRBV4-2,CASSQDMTGKAFF,TGTGCCAGCAGCCAAGATATGACAGGGAAGGCTTTCTTT
few,TRBJ1-1,.,TRBV13,CASKKATEAFF,TGTGCCAGCAAGAAAGCGACTGAAGCTTTCTTT
.,TRBJ2-6,TRBD1,TRBV4-1,CASSQGPYRGRRGANVLTF,TGCGCCAGCAGCCAAGGTCCCTACAGGGGGCGAAGAGGGGCCAACGTCCTGACTTTC
once,TRBJ2-7,.,TRBV19,CASSRDTSYEQYF,TGTGCCAGTAGTAGGGACACAAGCTACGAGCAGTACTTC
.,TRBJ2-1,.,TRBV7-2,CASSLPGFNEQFF,TGTGCCAGCAGCTTACCAGGGTTCAATGAGCAGTTCTTC
.,TRBJ2-1,.,TRBV15,CATSRDTVNEQFF,TGTGCCACCAGCAGAGATACCGTGAATGAGCAGTTCTTC
many,TRBJ2-7,.,TRBV11-2,CASSRWGYEQYF,TGTGCCAGCAGCCGGTGGGGTTACGAGCAGTACTTC
few,TRBJ2-7,.,TRBV19,CASSQTIAPSEQYF,TGTGCCAGTAGTCAGACTATCGCCCCCTCCGAGCAGTACTTC
few,TRBJ2-7,.,TRBV28,CASKTVYEQYF,TGTGCCAGCAAGACGGTCTACGAGCAGTACTTC
.,TRBJ2-5,.,TRBV7-2,CASSLAPLEVETQYF,TGTGCCAGCAGCTTAGCCCCACTAGAGGTGGAGACCCAGTACTTC
few,TRBJ2-5,.,TRBV7-9,CASSPSVEQETQYF,TGTGCCAGCAGCCCGTCAGTTGAACAAGAGACCCAGTACTTC
.,TRBJ2-7,.,TRBV5-1,CASSLEQGLSYEQYF,TGCGCCAGCAGCTTGGAACAGGGCCTTTCCTACGAGCAGTACTTC
.,TRBJ2-5,.,TRBV11-2,CASSQSGMETQYF,TGTGCCAGCAGTCAGTCCGGGATGGAGACCCAGTACTTC
.,TRBJ2-7,.,TRBV10-3,CAISDWDFTVYEQYF,TGTGCCATCAGTGACTGGGACTTCACCGTCTACGAGCAGTACTTC
.,TRBJ2-3,TRBD1,TRBV7-9,CASSLGTGVVDTQYF,TGTGCCAGCAGCTTAGGGACAGGGGTCGTGGATACGCAGTATTTT
.,TRBJ2-3,.,TRBV5-4,CASSGSTDTQYF,TGTGCCAGCAGCGGCAGCACAGATACGCAGTATTTT
.,TRBJ1-2,.,TRBV27,CASSPKDRYGYTF,TGTGCCAGCAGTCCCAAGGACCGCTATGGCTACACCTTC
.,TRBJ1-2,.,TRBV23-1,CASSLSAGEGYGYTF,TGCGCCAGCAGTCTCTCGGCAGGGGAAGGTTATGGCTACACCTTC
.,TRBJ2-1,TRBD2,TRBV5-1,CASSLTTSGRGYNEQFF,TGCGCCAGCAGCTTGACCACTAGCGGGAGGGGCTACAATGAGCAGTTCTTC
.,TRBJ1-4,.,TRBV7-8,CASSLALREVANEKLFF,TGTGCCAGCAGCTTAGCGTTGCGGGAGGTAGCTAATGAAAAACTGTTTTTT